This T cell receptor (beta chain) came from a study of sequential checkpoint blockade in melanoma. Study background: Randomization was 1:1 between first-line nivolumab→ipilimumab and ipilimumab→nivolumab.

Described treatment: randomized to nivolumab then ipilimumab (arm A) or the reverse (arm B). PBMC sorting kept live CD3+CD8+ cells without CD19 or CD56. Some clones are missing from TCRdb's copy, which holds only in-frame ones; the method was immunoSEQ multiplex PCR. The profile shows around 19,000 clones, around two thirds of them singletons. Germline CDR1 reads SGHTA; CDR2 reads FQGNSA. The V segment lost 6 bases and the J segment 2 bases; nucleotides outside the gene matches: 12. The CDR3 loop spans 18 amino acids. A word on this clone: Other nucleotide sequences in the sample specify the same CDR3.

This clonotype originated in a human donor with melanoma. Material: CD8+ T cells sorted from blood (inferred from file names), obtained from a patient given nivolumab and ipilimumab in sequence. The chain joins TRBV7-2 to TRBJ2-7; 14 bases fit TRBD2. The CDR3 DNA reads TGTGCCAGCAGTCCCCCCGAGACGACTAGCGGGGGGGCCTACGAGCAGTACTTC. Translated, it gives CASSPPETTSGGAYEQYF.